This is a list of T cell receptor beta chains from one sample in a study of cytomegalovirus exposure and HLA in healthy donors. Data came from immunoSEQ multiplex PCR; TCRdb stores just in-frame clones and leaves some out. The sample consists of roughly 100,000 clones, over 65% of them appearing once. Sequencing input: PBMCs. The receptor set was obtained from a man aged 40-49 years in good health and CMV-seronegative. Each CDR3 is given with its conserved first and last residue. A D gene is named only where the DNA matches it firmly. Where a row states a size, it is once, few, many or the class of an expanded clone; other rows omit it.

J gene	clone size	D gene	V gene	CDR3 DNA	CDR3 protein
TRBJ2-3	.	.	TRBV2	TGTGCCAGCATCGGGTTTCGGGGAGCAAGCACAGATACGCAGTATTTT	CASIGFRGASTDTQYF
TRBJ2-3	.	.	TRBV5-4	TGTGCCAGCAGCTTGGCCGTCGGAGCCACAGATACGCAGTATTTT	CASSLAVGATDTQYF
TRBJ1-1	.	.	TRBV7-6	TGTGCCAGCAGCTTGTACGAGGACACTGAAGCTTTCTTT	CASSLYEDTEAFF
TRBJ2-1	.	TRBD1	TRBV19	TGTGCCAGTAGTATTAGTGGGACAGGGAGGCATGAGCAGTTCTTC	CASSISGTGRHEQFF
TRBJ2-3	.	.	TRBV25-1	TGTGCCAGCGCTGGGGGCGTGGGAGATACGCAGTATTTT	CASAGGVGDTQYF
TRBJ1-1	.	.	TRBV5-1	TGCGCCAGCAGCGAGGACAGCGTGAACACTGAAGCTTTCTTT	CASSEDSVNTEAFF
TRBJ1-3	.	TRBD1	TRBV7-9	TGTGCCAGCAGCAGCCGACAGGGGGGAATGGTACGAAACACCATATATTTT	CASSSRQGGMVRNTIYF
TRBJ1-2	few	TRBD1	TRBV27	TGTGCCAGCAGTTTAGGACAGGGGGTTGGCTACACCTTC	CASSLGQGVGYTF
TRBJ2-1	.	.	TRBV19	TGTGCCAGTAGTATAGATCAAAACTTCTACAATGAGCAGTTCTTC	CASSIDQNFYNEQFF
TRBJ2-1	.	.	TRBV27	TGTGCCAGCAGTCCAGATAACCCGAATGAGCAGTTCTTC	CASSPDNPNEQFF
TRBJ1-1	.	TRBD1	TRBV30	TGTGCCAGTGGACAGGCGAAAACTGAAGCTTTCTTT	CASGQAKTEAFF
TRBJ2-7	.	.	TRBV7-9	TGTGCCAGCAGGAGGGGGGGCGAGCAGTACTTC	CASRRGGEQYF
TRBJ1-3	.	TRBD1	TRBV6-5	TGTGCCACCTGGACAGGGCTCGGAAACACCATATATTTT	CATWTGLGNTIYF
TRBJ2-1	.	TRBD1	TRBV7-9	TGTGCCAGTGGGAGACAGGGGGCCGACGAGCAGTTCTTC	CASGRQGADEQFF
TRBJ1-5	.	.	TRBV27	TGTGCCAGCAGTAGACAGTTAAGCAATCAGCCCCAGCATTTT	CASSRQLSNQPQHF
TRBJ1-2	.	.	TRBV7-8	TGTGCCAGCAGCTTTAATTCAGGGGCTACCATCTATGGCTACACCTTC	CASSFNSGATIYGYTF
TRBJ1-1	.	.	TRBV5-6	TGTGCCAGCAGCTTGGCCCCAGGGATCATGAACACTGAAGCTTTCTTT	CASSLAPGIMNTEAFF
TRBJ1-6	.	.	TRBV9	TGTGCCAGCAGTACGGGGTTTGGTTATAATTCACCCCTCCACTTT	CASSTGFGYNSPLHF
TRBJ2-3	few	.	TRBV5-1	TGCGCCAGCAGCTTGAGGCGGGGTAGCACAGATACGCAGTATTTT	CASSLRRGSTDTQYF
TRBJ1-2	few	.	TRBV30	TGTGCCTGGAGTGCCGGCAGGGTCATCGACTATGGCTACACCTTC	CAWSAGRVIDYGYTF
TRBJ1-2	.	TRBD1	TRBV27	TGTGCCAGCAGTTTTTCAGGGGGCTCAATTAATGGCTACACCTTC	CASSFSGGSINGYTF
TRBJ1-4	.	TRBD1	TRBV19	TGTGCCAGTAGTCCTAGACAGGGAACTAATGAAAAACTGTTTTTT	CASSPRQGTNEKLFF
TRBJ2-5	once	TRBD2	TRBV2	TGTGCCAGCAGTGAAATCCGACCGGGACTAGTTACAACGACCCAGTACTTC	CASSEIRPGLVTTTQYF
TRBJ1-3	once	TRBD1	TRBV13	TGTGCCAGCAGCCCCCTGGGGGGACAGGGGAAGGGTTCTGGAAACACCATATATTTT	CASSPLGGQGKGSGNTIYF
TRBJ2-3	.	TRBD2	TRBV4-1	TGCGCCAGCAGCCCTTACCTAGCGGCGTCTCAAGGAGATACGCAGTATTTT	CASSPYLAASQGDTQYF
TRBJ2-1	.	TRBD1	TRBV7-9	TGTGCCAGCAGCTACAGGGGAAGCTCCTACAATGAGCAGTTCTTC	CASSYRGSSYNEQFF
TRBJ1-2	few	TRBD1	TRBV5-6	TGTGCCAGCAGCTTGGGGGACAGCTATAACTATGGCTACACCTTC	CASSLGDSYNYGYTF
TRBJ1-1	.	TRBD1	TRBV7-9	TGTTCCAGCCGGCGACAGGGCGCTGAAGCTTTCTTT	CSSRRQGAEAFF
TRBJ2-5	.	.	TRBV4-3	TGCGCCAGCAGCCAAGATGGGGGGGGCCTCGAGGGGGAGACCCAGTACTTC	CASSQDGGGLEGETQYF
TRBJ1-5	.	.	TRBV7-2	TGTGCCAGCAGCCGCGGGGGGGTCAATCAGCCCCAGCATTTT	CASSRGGVNQPQHF